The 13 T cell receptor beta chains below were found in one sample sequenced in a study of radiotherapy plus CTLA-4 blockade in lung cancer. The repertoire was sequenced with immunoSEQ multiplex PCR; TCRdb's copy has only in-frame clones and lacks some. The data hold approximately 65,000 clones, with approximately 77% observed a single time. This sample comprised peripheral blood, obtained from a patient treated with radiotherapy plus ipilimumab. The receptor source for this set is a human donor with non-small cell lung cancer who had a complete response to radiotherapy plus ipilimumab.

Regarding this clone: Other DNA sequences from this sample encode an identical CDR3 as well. CDR3 amino acids: CASSQGQGNTEAFF. The CDR3, as DNA: TGCGCCAGCAGCCAAGGTCAAGGGAACACTGAAGCTTTCTTT. This chain uses TRBV4-3 with TRBJ1-1; D call uncertain. Trimming removed 1 base at V and 1 base at J, with 7 bases between. The CDR3 spans 14 residues. Germline V gene sequence: CDR1 LGHNA, CDR2 YSLEER.

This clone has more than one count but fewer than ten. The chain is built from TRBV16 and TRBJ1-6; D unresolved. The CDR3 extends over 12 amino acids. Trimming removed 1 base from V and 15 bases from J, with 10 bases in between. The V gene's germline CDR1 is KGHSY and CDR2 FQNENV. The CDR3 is CASSQLSVVLHF. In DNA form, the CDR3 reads TGTGCCAGCAGCCAATTATCCGTGGTCCTCCACTTT.

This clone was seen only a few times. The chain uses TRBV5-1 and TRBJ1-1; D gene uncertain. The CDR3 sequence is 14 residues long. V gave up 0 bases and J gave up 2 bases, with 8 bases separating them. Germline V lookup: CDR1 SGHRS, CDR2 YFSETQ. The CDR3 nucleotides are TGCGCCAGCAGCTTGGCCCGCAGCAACACTGAAGCTTTCTTT. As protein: CASSLARSNTEAFF.

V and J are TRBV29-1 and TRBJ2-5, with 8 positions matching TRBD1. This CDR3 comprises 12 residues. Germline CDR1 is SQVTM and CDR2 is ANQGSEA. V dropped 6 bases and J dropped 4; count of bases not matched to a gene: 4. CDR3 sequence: CSVLGQGETQYF. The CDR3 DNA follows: TGCAGCGTCCTTGGACAGGGAGAGACCCAGTACTTC.

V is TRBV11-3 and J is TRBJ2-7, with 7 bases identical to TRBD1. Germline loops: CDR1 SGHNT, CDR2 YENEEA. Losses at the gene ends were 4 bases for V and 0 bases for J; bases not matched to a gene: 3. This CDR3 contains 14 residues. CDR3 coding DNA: TGTGCCAGCAGCTCGACAGGGAGCTCCTACGAGCAGTACTTC. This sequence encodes CASSSTGSSYEQYF. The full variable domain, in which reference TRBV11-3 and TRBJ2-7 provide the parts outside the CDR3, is EAGVVQSPRYKIIEKKQPVAFWCNPISGHNTLYWYLQNLGQGPELLIRYENEEAVDDSQLPKDRFSAERLKGVDSTLKIQPAELGDSAVYLCASSSTGSSYEQYFGPGTRLTVT.

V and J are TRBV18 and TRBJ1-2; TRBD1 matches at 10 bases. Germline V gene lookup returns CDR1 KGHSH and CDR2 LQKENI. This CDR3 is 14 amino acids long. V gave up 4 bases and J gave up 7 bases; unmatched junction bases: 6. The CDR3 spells CASSQAGTGVGYTF. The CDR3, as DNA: TGTGCCAGCTCACAAGCCGGGACAGGGGTTGGCTACACCTTC.

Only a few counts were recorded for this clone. CDR3 amino acids: CASSIVGGAFSYEQYF. The CDR3 nucleotides are TGTGCCAGTAGTATAGTAGGGGGGGCCTTCTCCTACGAGCAGTACTTC. The chain combines TRBV19 with TRBJ2-7, with TRBD2 as a possible D gene (7 bases). This CDR3 region has 16 residues. Germline V CDR1 and CDR2: LNHDA, SQIVND (reference sequence). Trimming took 1 base from V and 0 from J, leaving 13 bases between them. The full variable domain, with the rest looked up from reference TRBV19 and TRBJ2-7, is DGGITQSPKYLFRKEGQNVTLSCEQNLNHDAMYWYRQDPGQGLRLIYYSQIVNDFQKGDIAEGYSVSREKKESFPLTVTSAQKNPTAFYLCASSIVGGAFSYEQYFGPGTRLTVT.

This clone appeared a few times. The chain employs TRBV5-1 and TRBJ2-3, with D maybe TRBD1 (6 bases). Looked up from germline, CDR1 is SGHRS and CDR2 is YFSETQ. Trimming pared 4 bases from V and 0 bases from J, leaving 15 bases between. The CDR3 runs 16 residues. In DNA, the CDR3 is TGCGCCAGCAGCCTCCTTCCGGGACAAAGCACAGATACGCAGTATTTT. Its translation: CASSLLPGQSTDTQYF.

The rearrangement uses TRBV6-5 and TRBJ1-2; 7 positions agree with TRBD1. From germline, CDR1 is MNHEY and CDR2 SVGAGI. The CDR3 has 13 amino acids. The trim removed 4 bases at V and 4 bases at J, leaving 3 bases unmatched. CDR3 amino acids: CASSLAGGYGYTF. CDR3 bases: TGTGCCAGCAGTTTGGCAGGGGGCTATGGCTACACCTTC.

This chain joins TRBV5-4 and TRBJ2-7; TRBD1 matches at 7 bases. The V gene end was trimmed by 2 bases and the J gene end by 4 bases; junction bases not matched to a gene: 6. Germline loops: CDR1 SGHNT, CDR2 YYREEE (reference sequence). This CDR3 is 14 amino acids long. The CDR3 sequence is CASSLKSGQYEQYF. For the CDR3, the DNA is TGTGCCAGCAGCTTAAAATCGGGACAGTACGAGCAGTACTTC.

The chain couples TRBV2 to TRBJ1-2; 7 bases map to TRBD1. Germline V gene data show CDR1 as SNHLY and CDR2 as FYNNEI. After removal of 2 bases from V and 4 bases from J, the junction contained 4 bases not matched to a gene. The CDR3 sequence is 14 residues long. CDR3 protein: CASSETGEGYGYTF. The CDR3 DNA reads TGTGCCAGCAGTGAAACAGGGGAGGGCTATGGCTACACCTTC. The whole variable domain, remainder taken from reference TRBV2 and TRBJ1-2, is EPEVTQTPSHQVTQMGQEVILRCVPISNHLYFYWYRQILGQKVEFLVSFYNNEISEKSEIFDDQFSVERPDGSNFTLKIRSTKLEDSAMYFCASSETGEGYGYTFGSGTRLTVV.

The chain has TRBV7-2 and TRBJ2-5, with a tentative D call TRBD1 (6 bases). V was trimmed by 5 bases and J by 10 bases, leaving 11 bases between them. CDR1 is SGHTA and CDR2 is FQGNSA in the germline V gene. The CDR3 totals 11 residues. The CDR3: CASSIGQRQYF. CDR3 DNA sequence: TGTGCCAGCAGCATAGGACAGCGCCAGTACTTC.

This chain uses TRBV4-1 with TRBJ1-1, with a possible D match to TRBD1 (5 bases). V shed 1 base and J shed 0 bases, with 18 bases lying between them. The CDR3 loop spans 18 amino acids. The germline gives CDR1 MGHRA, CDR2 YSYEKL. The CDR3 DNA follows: TGCGCCAGCAGCCAAGGCATCTTGGGACGGTCAATGAACACTGAAGCTTTCTTT. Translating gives CASSQGILGRSMNTEAFF.